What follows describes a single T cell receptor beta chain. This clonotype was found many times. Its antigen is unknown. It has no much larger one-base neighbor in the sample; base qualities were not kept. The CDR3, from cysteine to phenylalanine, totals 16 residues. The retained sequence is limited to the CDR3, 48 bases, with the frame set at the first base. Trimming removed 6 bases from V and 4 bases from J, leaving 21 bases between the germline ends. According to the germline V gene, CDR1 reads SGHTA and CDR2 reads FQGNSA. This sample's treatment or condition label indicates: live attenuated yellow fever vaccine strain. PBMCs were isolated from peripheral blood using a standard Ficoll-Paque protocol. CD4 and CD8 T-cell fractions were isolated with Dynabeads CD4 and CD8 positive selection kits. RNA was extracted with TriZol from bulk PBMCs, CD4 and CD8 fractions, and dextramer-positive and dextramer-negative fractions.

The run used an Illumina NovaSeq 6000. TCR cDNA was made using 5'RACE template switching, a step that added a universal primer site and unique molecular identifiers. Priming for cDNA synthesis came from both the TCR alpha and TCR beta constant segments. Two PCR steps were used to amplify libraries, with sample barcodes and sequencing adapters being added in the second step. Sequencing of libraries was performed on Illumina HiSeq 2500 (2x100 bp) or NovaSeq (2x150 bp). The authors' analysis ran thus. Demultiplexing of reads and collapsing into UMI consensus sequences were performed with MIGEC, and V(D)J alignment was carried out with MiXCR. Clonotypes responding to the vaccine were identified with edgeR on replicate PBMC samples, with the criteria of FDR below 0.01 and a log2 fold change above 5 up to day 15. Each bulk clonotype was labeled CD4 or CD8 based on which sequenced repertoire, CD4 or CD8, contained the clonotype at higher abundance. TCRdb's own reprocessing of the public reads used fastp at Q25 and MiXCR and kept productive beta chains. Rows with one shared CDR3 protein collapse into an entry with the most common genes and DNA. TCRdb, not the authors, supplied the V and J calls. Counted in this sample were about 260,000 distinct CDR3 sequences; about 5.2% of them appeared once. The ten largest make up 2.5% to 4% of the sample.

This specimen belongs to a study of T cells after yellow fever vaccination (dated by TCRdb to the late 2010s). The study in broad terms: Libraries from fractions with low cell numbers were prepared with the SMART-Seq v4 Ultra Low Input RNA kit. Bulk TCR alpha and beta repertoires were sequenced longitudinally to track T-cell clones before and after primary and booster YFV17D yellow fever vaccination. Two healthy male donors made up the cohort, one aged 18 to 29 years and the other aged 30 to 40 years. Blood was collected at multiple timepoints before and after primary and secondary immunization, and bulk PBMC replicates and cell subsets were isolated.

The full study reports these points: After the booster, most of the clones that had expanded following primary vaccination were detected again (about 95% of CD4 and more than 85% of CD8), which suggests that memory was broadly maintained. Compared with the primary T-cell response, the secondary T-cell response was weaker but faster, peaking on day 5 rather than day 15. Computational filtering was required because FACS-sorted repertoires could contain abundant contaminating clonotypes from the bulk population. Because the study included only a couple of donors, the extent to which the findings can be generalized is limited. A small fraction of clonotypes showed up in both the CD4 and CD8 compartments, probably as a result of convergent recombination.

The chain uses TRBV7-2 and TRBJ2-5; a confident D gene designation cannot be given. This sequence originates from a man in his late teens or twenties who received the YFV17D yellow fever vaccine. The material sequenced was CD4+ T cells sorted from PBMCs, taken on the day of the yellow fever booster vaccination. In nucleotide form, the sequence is TGTGCCAGCAGTTCAACACCGGAGACCCCGGGAGAGACCCAGTACTTC. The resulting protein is CASSSTPETPGETQYF.